This T cell receptor beta chain was recovered during a study of blood T cell repertoires in COVID-19. In the original workflow: Nucleated cell number was recorded as an estimate derived from reference gene primer amplification. Clones were read by immunoSEQ multiplex PCR, and TCRdb kept only the in-frame ones, dropping some. V and J calls and clone size are copied from that table; D and trimming were computed from the DNA. Of about 55,000 clones listed, 80% to 90% are singletons. The germline V gene encodes CDR1 MNHEY and CDR2 SVGAGI. V lost 2 bases and J lost 7, with 12 bases in between. The CDR3 extends over 13 amino acids.

The TCR comes from a man aged 40-55 years with COVID-19, enrolled during active disease. V usage is TRBV6-5 and J usage is TRBJ2-7, with D tentatively TRBD2 (5 bases). The sample consisted of peripheral blood. The CDR3 spells CASSYVRAGEQYF. The DNA of the CDR3 is TGTGCCAGCAGTTACGTTAGGGCGGGTGAGCAGTACTTC.